This T cell receptor beta chain was found in a study of beta chain features in type 1 diabetes. On the study more broadly: Comparable age, gender and cell yields were observed in patients relative to healthy donors.

Of the isolated RNA, all was reverse transcribed, and so the sequenced material was expressed TCRB transcripts. The method was immunoSEQ multiplex PCR; TCRdb's version includes in-frame clones alone and lacks a portion of them. The table includes about 220,000 clones, approximately 11% detected once. With regard to this clone: Antigen unknown.

The study's findings and limits: The similarity of naive, central memory and Treg TCRB repertoires appeared greater among patients than among healthy donors. Shorter TCRB CDR3s, moderately but significantly so, were found in Type 1 diabetes patients in all four CD4+ subsets. Small HLA sub-analyses could not settle whether HLA shapes TCRB rearrangement.

The specimen was central memory CD4+ T cells from blood. The origin of this receptor is a man in his late teens or twenties in good health.

This chain's CDR3 is CSAFGTSGEQPDNEQFF. CDR3 bases: TGCAGCGCGTTCGGGACTAGCGGAGAACAACCAGACAATGAGCAGTTCTTC. This chain connects TRBV29-1 to TRBJ2-1; 11 nucleotides agree with TRBD2. The length of the CDR3 is 17 residues. With V trimmed by 7 bases and J by 5 bases, 16 bases remained unmatched. CDR1 is SQVTM, CDR2 ANQGSEA, per germline.